A selection of T cell receptor beta chains follows, all from one sample in a study of vaccination and CD4 T cells after COVID-19. Antigens for these TCRs are unknown. TCRdb redid the calling of the PCR reads with MiXCR, one entry per CDR3 protein. This table holds about 7,100 distinct CDR3 sequences, under 45% found once. Sequencing was performed on CD4+ T cells from blood, cultured in vitro. All receptors derive from a human donor in good health. Each CDR3 is given without its conserved first and last residue. Rows give clone size only sometimes, using once, few, many, or a class for an expanded clone.

clone_size: few; j_call: TRBJ1-5; v_call: TRBV27; cdr3_aa: ASGSDRNIQPQH
clone_size: .; j_call: TRBJ2-3; v_call: TRBV20-1; cdr3_aa: SALRELGDTQY
clone_size: few; j_call: TRBJ2-3; v_call: TRBV20-1; cdr3_aa: SALKRGRSTDTQY
clone_size: few; j_call: TRBJ2-7; v_call: TRBV6-1; cdr3_aa: ASSRDWNYEQY
clone_size: .; j_call: TRBJ2-7; v_call: TRBV7-9; cdr3_aa: ASSYGTGILSSYEQY
clone_size: few; j_call: TRBJ1-1; v_call: TRBV19; cdr3_aa: ASSILALGRLAEAF
clone_size: few; j_call: TRBJ1-6; v_call: TRBV20-1; cdr3_aa: SARVKQGRGSPLH
clone_size: .; j_call: TRBJ1-2; v_call: TRBV5-8; cdr3_aa: ASSFTRGYT
clone_size: few; j_call: TRBJ1-6; v_call: TRBV27; cdr3_aa: ASSLGQDRGGIH
clone_size: few; j_call: TRBJ1-2; v_call: TRBV5-1; cdr3_aa: ASSLTGKGGYT
clone_size: .; j_call: TRBJ1-2; v_call: TRBV4-3; cdr3_aa: ASSQEVRENYGYT
clone_size: .; j_call: TRBJ2-2; v_call: TRBV6-5; cdr3_aa: ASSSPTGELF
clone_size: once; j_call: TRBJ2-5; v_call: TRBV29-1; cdr3_aa: SVDGQGTVGETQY
clone_size: .; j_call: TRBJ1-2; v_call: TRBV2; cdr3_aa: ASSPGGYGYT
clone_size: few; j_call: TRBJ1-2; v_call: TRBV20-1; cdr3_aa: SARTLAGYT
clone_size: few; j_call: TRBJ1-3; v_call: TRBV6-1; cdr3_aa: ASSNRGVGGNTIY
clone_size: .; j_call: TRBJ1-5; v_call: TRBV6-5; cdr3_aa: ASSYVQINQPQH
clone_size: .; j_call: TRBJ1-5; v_call: TRBV28; cdr3_aa: ASTWGLGNQPQH
clone_size: few; j_call: TRBJ1-5; v_call: TRBV6-2/TRBV6-3; cdr3_aa: ASSYSDRHQPQH
clone_size: few; j_call: TRBJ1-1; v_call: TRBV6-1; cdr3_aa: ANISSSWIIGTEAF
clone_size: few; j_call: TRBJ2-7; v_call: TRBV6-2/TRBV6-3; cdr3_aa: ASRTQGNEQY
clone_size: .; j_call: TRBJ2-1; v_call: TRBV6-1; cdr3_aa: ASSPNVGINEQF
clone_size: .; j_call: TRBJ2-2; v_call: TRBV7-2; cdr3_aa: ASRIIRPPNTGELF
clone_size: .; j_call: TRBJ2-1; v_call: TRBV10-3; cdr3_aa: AISATLLSRGLATSTNREQF
clone_size: .; j_call: TRBJ2-7; v_call: TRBV20-1; cdr3_aa: SAVQDREQY
clone_size: few; j_call: TRBJ1-2; v_call: TRBV10-2; cdr3_aa: ASRPRQGEANYGYT
clone_size: few; j_call: TRBJ2-5; v_call: TRBV20-1; cdr3_aa: SARELAGVVKTQY
clone_size: .; j_call: TRBJ1-5; v_call: TRBV5-6; cdr3_aa: ASSLAGGSNQPQH
clone_size: .; j_call: TRBJ1-5; v_call: TRBV19; cdr3_aa: ASSIGEQGRQPQH
clone_size: few; j_call: TRBJ1-1; v_call: TRBV12-3/TRBV12-4; cdr3_aa: ASQPHRVNTEAF
clone_size: .; j_call: TRBJ2-1; v_call: TRBV21-1; cdr3_aa: ASRTYNNEQF
clone_size: .; j_call: TRBJ2-3; v_call: TRBV29-1; cdr3_aa: SVGLAGLTDTQY
clone_size: .; j_call: TRBJ2-1; v_call: TRBV7-6; cdr3_aa: ASSMALSYNEQF
clone_size: .; j_call: TRBJ1-5; v_call: TRBV20-1; cdr3_aa: SARGPTGQPQH
clone_size: .; j_call: TRBJ2-1; v_call: TRBV9; cdr3_aa: ASSVLGGNNEQF
clone_size: .; j_call: TRBJ1-6; v_call: TRBV20-1; cdr3_aa: SARVTVNSPLH
clone_size: .; j_call: TRBJ1-1; v_call: TRBV19; cdr3_aa: ASSEGQGRVYTEAF
clone_size: .; j_call: TRBJ1-3; v_call: TRBV15; cdr3_aa: ATSRDLKGGNTIY
clone_size: .; j_call: TRBJ2-1; v_call: TRBV10-2; cdr3_aa: ASSNGRDNEQF
clone_size: .; j_call: TRBJ1-1; v_call: TRBV27; cdr3_aa: ASSFWGPGQGNTEAF
clone_size: few; j_call: TRBJ1-5; v_call: TRBV19; cdr3_aa: ASRQVGSNQPQH
clone_size: .; j_call: TRBJ1-5; v_call: TRBV20-1; cdr3_aa: SASLGRGNQPQH
clone_size: .; j_call: TRBJ2-1; v_call: TRBV12-5; cdr3_aa: ASGPRGNNEQF
clone_size: .; j_call: TRBJ1-2; v_call: TRBV20-1; cdr3_aa: SARDLDQNHGYT
clone_size: few; j_call: TRBJ1-3; v_call: TRBV7-2; cdr3_aa: ASSWGTGSSGNTIY
clone_size: .; j_call: TRBJ1-1; v_call: TRBV11-2; cdr3_aa: ASSSQGAWNTEAF
clone_size: few; j_call: TRBJ1-2; v_call: TRBV5-1; cdr3_aa: ASSLQPGQGNYGYT
clone_size: .; j_call: TRBJ1-5; v_call: TRBV6-5; cdr3_aa: ASSYGTNQPQH
clone_size: .; j_call: TRBJ1-1; v_call: TRBV5-1; cdr3_aa: ASSLVTGRGDTEAF
clone_size: .; j_call: TRBJ2-2; v_call: TRBV7-6; cdr3_aa: ASSLPSGGASNTGELF
clone_size: .; j_call: TRBJ1-2; v_call: TRBV19; cdr3_aa: ASSPGQGLYGYT
clone_size: .; j_call: TRBJ2-4; v_call: TRBV29-1; cdr3_aa: SAGGGLSKNIQY
clone_size: .; j_call: TRBJ2-3; v_call: TRBV10-3; cdr3_aa: AISETEWTSGTDTQY
clone_size: few; j_call: TRBJ2-6; v_call: TRBV7-2; cdr3_aa: ASSLFYRGTGANVLT
clone_size: .; j_call: TRBJ2-1; v_call: TRBV6-2/TRBV6-3; cdr3_aa: ASSYHRAGGISYNEQF
clone_size: .; j_call: TRBJ2-7; v_call: TRBV5-5; cdr3_aa: ASSYNIGSSYEQY
clone_size: .; j_call: TRBJ2-7; v_call: TRBV6-5; cdr3_aa: ASSSAYYEQY
clone_size: .; j_call: TRBJ2-3; v_call: TRBV5-4; cdr3_aa: ASSLDSTDTQY
clone_size: few; j_call: TRBJ2-7; v_call: TRBV28; cdr3_aa: ASSLSSGLAGGSEQY